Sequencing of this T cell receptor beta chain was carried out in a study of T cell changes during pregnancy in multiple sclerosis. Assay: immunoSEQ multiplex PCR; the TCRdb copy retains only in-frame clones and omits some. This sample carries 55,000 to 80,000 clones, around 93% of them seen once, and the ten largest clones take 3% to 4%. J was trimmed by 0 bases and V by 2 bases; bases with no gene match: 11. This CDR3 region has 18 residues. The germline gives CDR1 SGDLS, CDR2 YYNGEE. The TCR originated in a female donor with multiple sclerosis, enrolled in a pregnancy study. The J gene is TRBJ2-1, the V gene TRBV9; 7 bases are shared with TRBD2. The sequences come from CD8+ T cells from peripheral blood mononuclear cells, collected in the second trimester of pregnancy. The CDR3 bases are TGTGCCAGCAGCGTGCCGGCTAGCGGAGGGAGCTCCTACAATGAGCAGTTCTTC. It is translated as CASSVPASGGSSYNEQFF.